Here is one T cell receptor (beta chain) with its context. The data derive from a study of technical replicates of blood from several donors. The germline V gene has CDR1 SGHRS and CDR2 YFSETQ. This CDR3 is built from 15 residues. The V end was cut by 2 bases, the J end by 1 base, with 12 bases between. Some clones are missing from TCRdb's copy, which holds only in-frame ones; the method was immunoSEQ multiplex PCR. The sample contains roughly 50,000 clones, about 95% of which appear only once. Sequencing was carried out using PBMCs. This chain connects TRBV5-1 to TRBJ1-1, with D possibly matching TRBD1 (6 bases). This sequence was found in a human donor in good health. Some clones in this sample may be carry-over from other donors' samples. CDR3 nucleotides: TGCGCCAGCAGCTTTCAGGGAGGGGGGAACACTGAAGCTTTCTTT. Translated: CASSFQGGGNTEAFF.